The rows below give T cell receptor beta chains drawn from one sample of a study of T cell responses to AZD1222 COVID-19 vaccine. Profiled with immunoSEQ multiplex PCR; TCRdb holds only in-frame clones, not every one. The repertoire consists of about 76,000 clones, with 70% to 90% occurring once and the leading ten covering about a tenth. This specimen was peripheral blood, taken on day 0 of AZD1222 vaccination. The origin of the receptors is an adult in good health. CDR3s include the opening cysteine and the closing phenylalanine or tryptophan. The D gene is left open where the match is weak.

d_call: -
j_call: TRBJ2-5
v_call: TRBV15
cdr3_nt: TGTGCCACCAGCAGAGACAGAGTGTACCAAGAGACCCAGTACTTC
cdr3_aa: CATSRDRVYQETQYF

d_call: -
j_call: TRBJ1-2
v_call: TRBV18
cdr3_nt: TGTGCCAGCTCACCAGAGGCATCAAACTATGGCTACACCTTC
cdr3_aa: CASSPEASNYGYTF

d_call: TRBD1
j_call: TRBJ1-1
v_call: TRBV2
cdr3_nt: TGTGCCAGCAGGAGGTTCGACAGGGGGACTGAAGCTTTCTTT
cdr3_aa: CASRRFDRGTEAFF

d_call: TRBD1
j_call: TRBJ1-5
v_call: TRBV10-3
cdr3_nt: TGTGCCATCAGCCAACAGGGGCGGGAGCCCCAGCATTTT
cdr3_aa: CAISQQGREPQHF

d_call: TRBD2
j_call: TRBJ2-7
v_call: TRBV27
cdr3_nt: TGTGCCAGCAGTCCCGGACTAGCCGACGAGCAGTACTTC
cdr3_aa: CASSPGLADEQYF

d_call: TRBD1
j_call: TRBJ2-5
v_call: TRBV5-1
cdr3_nt: TGCGCCAGCAGCTCGGCAGGGACAGGGCCAGAGACCCAGTACTTC
cdr3_aa: CASSSAGTGPETQYF

d_call: -
j_call: TRBJ1-5
v_call: TRBV19
cdr3_nt: TGTGCCAGTAGTATAGGGGCAGGGGTCGGTCAGCCCCAGCATTTT
cdr3_aa: CASSIGAGVGQPQHF

d_call: TRBD2
j_call: TRBJ2-3
v_call: TRBV2
cdr3_nt: TGTGCCAGGACTAGCGGAACTAACACAGATACGCAGTATTTT
cdr3_aa: CARTSGTNTDTQYF

d_call: -
j_call: TRBJ2-7
v_call: TRBV7-9
cdr3_nt: TGTGCCAGCAGCCCTATATGGCAGGGCTCCTACGAGCAGTACTTC
cdr3_aa: CASSPIWQGSYEQYF

d_call: -
j_call: TRBJ1-1
v_call: TRBV7-8
cdr3_nt: TGTGCCAGCAGCACGGGGGGAGGGAGGTACACTGAAGCTTTCTTT
cdr3_aa: CASSTGGGRYTEAFF

d_call: -
j_call: TRBJ1-5
v_call: TRBV5-1
cdr3_nt: TGCGCCAGCAGCTTATCTCCAGGGGACGGCCAGCCCCAGCATTTT
cdr3_aa: CASSLSPGDGQPQHF

d_call: -
j_call: TRBJ2-6
v_call: TRBV19
cdr3_nt: TGTGCCAGTAGTATAGAGGGTTGGGCCTCTGGGGCCAACGTCCTGACTTTC
cdr3_aa: CASSIEGWASGANVLTF

d_call: TRBD1
j_call: TRBJ1-6
v_call: TRBV7-8
cdr3_nt: TGTGCCAGCAGCTCGAGACAGGGACTGAATAATTCACCCCTCCACTTT
cdr3_aa: CASSSRQGLNNSPLHF